This T cell receptor (beta chain) was documented in a study of cytomegalovirus exposure and HLA in healthy donors. Study observations and caveats: A later analysis showed that HLA-associated TCR beta chains had undergone more clonal expansion than equally common others. It was confirmed in vitro that a few of the CMV-associated chains were specific for CMV antigens. In a later analysis, donors in an Asian-associated ancestry cluster reportedly had fewer N-insertions in productive TCRs than the cohort mean.

With regard to this clone: Its antigen is unidentified.

The CDR3 totals 14 residues. With 5 bases removed from V and 1 base from J, the gap between germline ends came to 9 bases. Germline CDR1 is SNHLY and CDR2 is FYNNEI. With 60 Vbeta and 13 Jbeta primers, the PCR was carried out. Produced via immunoSEQ multiplex PCR; TCRdb's table is partial and in-frame only. The sample includes about 220,000 clones, 60% to 80% of them seen just once. Input material: PBMCs. This chain uses TRBV2 with TRBJ2-1, with D possibly matching TRBD2 (6 bases). This TCR derives from a woman between 25 and 40 years old in good health and CMV-seronegative. CDR3 protein: CASSSRGSYNEQFF. CDR3 in DNA: TGTGCCAGCAGTTCCCGGGGGTCCTACAATGAGCAGTTCTTC.